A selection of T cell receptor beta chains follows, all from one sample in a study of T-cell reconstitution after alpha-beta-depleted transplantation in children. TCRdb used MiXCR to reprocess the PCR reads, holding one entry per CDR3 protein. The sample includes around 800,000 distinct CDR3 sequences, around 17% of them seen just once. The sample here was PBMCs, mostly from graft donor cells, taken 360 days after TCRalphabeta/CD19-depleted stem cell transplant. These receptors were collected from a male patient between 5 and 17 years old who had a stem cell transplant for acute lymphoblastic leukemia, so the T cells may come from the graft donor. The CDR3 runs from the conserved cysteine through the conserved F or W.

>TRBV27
CATIGLAGGTEQFF
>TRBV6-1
CASSPDRLGNTIYF
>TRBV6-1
CASKKDRGSNQPQHF
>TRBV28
CASSLRPSYFGGELFF
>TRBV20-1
CSARTAGGNGGELFF
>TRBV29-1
CSHGKRDRTEQFF
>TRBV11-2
CASSPAGARYTDTQYF
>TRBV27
CASSLKGTKMVKNIQYF
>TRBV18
CASSPQGQGHYEQYF
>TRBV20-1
CSASDPIAQPYNEQFF
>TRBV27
CASSSTYGQYIQYF
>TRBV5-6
CASSQVSEGIQETQYF
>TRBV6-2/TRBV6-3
CASSVSPRDRGSYEQYF
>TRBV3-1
CASSQGTSGRREQFF
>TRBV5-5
CASSFYVAGEQYF
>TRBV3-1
CASSQDELADNEQFF
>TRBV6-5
CASSYSARGGNEQFF